This entry lists 14 T cell receptor beta chains sequenced from one sample in a study of T cells in Graves' hyperthyroidism and ophthalmopathy. RNA transcripts provided the source from which TCR beta CDR3 regions were amplified. The HTBI primer set was used in a first-round RT-PCR of the TCR CDR3. TCRdb re-called the multiplex PCR reads with MiXCR, one entry per CDR3 protein. The table lists more than 300,000 distinct CDR3 sequences, roughly 17% of them singletons, with around a third in the top ten. Sequencing used blood. The receptors here all came from a woman in her twenties or thirties with Graves' hyperthyroidism that later progressed to Graves' ophthalmopathy.

This clonotype occurred many times. This CDR3 is CASSYGLAGVETQYF. CDR3 sequence (DNA): TGTGCCAGCAGTTACGGACTAGCGGGAGTAGAGACCCAGTACTTC. This chain links TRBV12-3 or TRBV12-4 with TRBJ2-5; 13 bases align to TRBD2. The V segment lost 4 bases and the J segment 4 bases; nucleotides outside the gene matches: 3. CDR3 length: 15 amino acids.

Ten or more counts support this clonotype. V usage is TRBV28 and J usage is TRBJ2-7; D call uncertain. This CDR3 region has 14 residues. Trimming left V 4 bases short and J 4 bases short, with 14 bases between. CDR1 is MDHEN, CDR2 SYDVKM, per germline. In nucleotides, the CDR3 is TGTGCCAGCAGTTCCGGTAGCAGGAGTTACGAGCAGTACTTC. Amino acid sequence: CASSSGSRSYEQYF.

This clonotype was seen at least ten times. J is TRBJ2-3 and V is TRBV6-1; 7 bases are shared with TRBD2. J gave up 1 base and V 10 bases, and 8 bases lay outside the gene matches. CDR1 is MNHNS, CDR2 SASEGT, per germline. The CDR3 length is 14 residues. The CDR3 sequence is CATETGGGTDTQYF. CDR3 coding DNA: TGTGCCACAGAAACGGGAGGAGGCACAGATACGCAGTATTTT.

This clonotype was counted at least ten times. This chain joins TRBV28 and TRBJ1-3; no definite D call. From germline, CDR1 is MDHEN and CDR2 SYDVKM. This CDR3 spans 16 amino acids. V was trimmed by 6 bases and J by 0 bases, leaving 15 bases between them. For the CDR3, the DNA is TGTGCCAGCAGCTCCCCGACACCCAACTCTGGAAACACCATATATTTT. Residues: CASSSPTPNSGNTIYF.

This clonotype was counted ten times or more. The rearrangement joins TRBV6-1 to TRBJ2-2, with TRBD1 as a possible D gene (5 bases). This CDR3 contains 14 residues. V lost 5 bases to trimming and J lost 7 bases, with 14 bases between them. The germline gives CDR1 MNHNS, CDR2 SASEGT. CDR3: CASSTNRISGELFF. The CDR3 DNA reads TGTGCCAGCAGTACCAACAGGATCAGCGGGGAGCTGTTTTTT.

This clonotype occurred a few times. J is TRBJ2-7 and V is TRBV28; 8 bases are shared with TRBD2. The CDR3 contains 13 residues. The V gene's germline CDR1 is MDHEN and CDR2 SYDVKM. V gave up 8 bases and J gave up 7 bases; unmatched junction bases: 10. The CDR3 region has the DNA TGTGCCAGCCGCGCGGGGGGAGAGCGGGAGCAGTACTTC. It is translated as CASRAGGEREQYF.

Here the CDR3 DNA reads TGCAGCGGGGGGGGGACAGGGGGATACCAAGAGACCCAGTACTTC. It is translated as CSGGGTGGYQETQYF. The rearrangement links TRBV20-1 to TRBJ2-5; 11 positions match TRBD1. The CDR3 spans 15 residues. CDR1 and CDR2 (germline): DFQATT, SNEGSKA (reference sequence).

On this clonotype: Just one base apart from a much larger clone, this may be a read error. The chain is built from TRBV3-1 and TRBJ2-1; no reliable D call. The CDR3 is 13 residues long. Germline CDR1 is LGHDT and CDR2 is YNNKEL (reference sequence). Trimming removed 3 bases at V and 10 bases at J, with 13 bases between. The CDR3 loop is CASSQRSEQEQFF. CDR3 coding DNA: TGTGCCAGCAGCCAGAGGTCGGAGCAGGAGCAGTTCTTC.

This clonotype was picked up many times. This rearrangement joins TRBV5-1 to TRBJ2-4, with D perhaps matching TRBD2 (6 bases). Germline V gene lookup returns CDR1 SGHRS and CDR2 YFSETQ. V lost 1 base and J 7 bases, leaving 12 bases between the germline ends. There are 14 residues in the CDR3. The CDR3 is CASSLLGLGNIQYF. The DNA of the CDR3 is TGCGCCAGCAGCTTGTTGGGACTTGGTAACATTCAGTACTTC.

This clonotype was counted ten times or more. The rearrangement uses TRBV28 and TRBJ1-4; D is ambiguous. Germline V gene data show CDR1 as MDHEN and CDR2 as SYDVKM. V was shortened by 1 base and J by 0 bases, with 12 bases between the two germline ends. CDR3 size: 17 residues. CDR3 in DNA: TGTGCCAGCAGTTTATTGCCGCAGGTAGCAACTAATGAAAAACTGTTTTTT. Translating it yields CASSLLPQVATNEKLFF.

This clonotype was seen ten or more times. The chain combines TRBV29-1 with TRBJ1-5; no definite D call. Trimming removed 4 bases at V and 5 bases at J, with 12 bases between. CDR1 and CDR2 (germline): SQVTM, ANQGSEA. The CDR3 consists of 13 residues. The CDR3 spells CSVAPRVDQPQHF. The CDR3 DNA follows: TGCAGCGTTGCCCCACGGGTCGATCAGCCCCAGCATTTT.

This clonotype has at least ten counts. This chain uses TRBV7-9 with TRBJ1-6; D gene ambiguous. Germline CDR1 is SEHNR and CDR2 is FQNEAQ (reference sequence). Trimming removed 1 base at V and 16 bases at J, with 11 bases between. CDR3 length equals 12 residues. CDR3 in amino acids: CASSLGGRHLHF. The CDR3 bases are TGTGCCAGCAGCTTAGGAGGGCGTCATCTCCACTTT.

V usage is TRBV5-1 and J usage is TRBJ1-1, with D unclear. The CDR3 sequence is 16 residues long. V dropped 2 bases and J dropped 0 bases, with 14 bases sitting between them. The germline V gene encodes CDR1 SGHRS and CDR2 YFSETQ. In nucleotides, the CDR3 is TGCGCCAGCAGCTTTTGGGCCCCCGAAATGAACACTGAAGCTTTCTTT. Protein sequence: CASSFWAPEMNTEAFF.

This clonotype was seen a few times. This chain connects TRBV9 to TRBJ2-1, with TRBD2 matching over 12 bases. This CDR3 has 15 amino acids. Germline trimming cut 3 bases from V and 7 bases from J; bases unmatched to any gene: 5. In germline, CDR1 is SGDLS, CDR2 YYNGEE. The CDR3 reads CASSAGLAGENEQFF. CDR3 sequence (DNA): TGTGCCAGCAGCGCGGGACTAGCGGGTGAGAATGAGCAGTTCTTC.